This entry lists 18 T cell receptor beta chains sequenced from one sample in a study of T cell repertoires in cytomegalovirus infection. One entry per CDR3 protein results from TCRdb running MiXCR on the reads. The repertoire has hundreds of thousands of distinct CDR3 sequences, 20% to 30% of them found once; the top ten carry roughly 8%. Sequenced material: CD8+ T cells from PBMCs. The receptor source for this set is a human donor in good health (CMV status not recorded). Some clones in this sample may be carry-over from other donors' samples.

Turning to this clonotype: Here the CDR3 omits its conserved ending phenylalanine or tryptophan, so a read error is the likely source. V is TRBV20-1 and J is TRBJ2-7; 12 nucleotides agree with TRBD2. This CDR3 contains 17 residues. Germline CDR1 DFQATT, CDR2 SNEGSKA (reference sequence). The junction had 10 bases not matched to a gene; V was cut back by 1 base and J by 3 bases. The chain's CDR3 is CSARVSSGGAIGYEQYD. CDR3 bases: TGCAGTGCTAGAGTTTCTAGCGGGGGGGCCATCGGCTACGAGCAGTACGAC.

The chain employs TRBV27 and TRBJ1-5; D call uncertain. Trimming removed 2 bases at V and 5 bases at J, with 7 bases between. The CDR3 runs to 13 residues. CDR1 is MNHEY and CDR2 is SMNVEV in the germline V gene (reference sequence). The CDR3 DNA follows: TGTGCCAGCAGTTTAACCTCCCATCAGCCCCAGCATTTT. Its protein is CASSLTSHQPQHF.

This chain links TRBV4-1 with TRBJ1-1; no reliable D call. CDR1 is MGHRA and CDR2 is YSYEKL in the germline V gene. Trimming removed 4 bases from V and 5 bases from J, with 17 bases in between. The CDR3 has 15 residues. CDR3 region: CASSPSSDLRTEAFF. CDR3 DNA: TGCGCCAGCAGCCCATCTTCGGACCTGCGGACTGAAGCTTTCTTT.

The genes are TRBV29-1 and TRBJ2-7; TRBD1 matches 8 bases. Trimming at V came to 7 bases and at J to 0 bases, leaving 8 bases not matched to a gene. Germline lookup yields CDR1 SQVTM and CDR2 ANQGSEA. The CDR3 contains 14 residues. As DNA, the CDR3 is TGCAGCGCCGACAGGGGAGGTCCCTCCTACGAGCAGTACTTC. It specifies CSADRGGPSYEQYF.

This chain uses TRBV29-1 with TRBJ1-1; D is ambiguous. This CDR3 has 14 amino acids. Germline CDR1 and CDR2: SQVTM and ANQGSEA. The V and J ends lost 7 bases and 1 base respectively, with 16 bases between them. CDR3 DNA: TGCAGCGGCCAAGCCCGGACTCGGAACACTGAAGCTTTCTTT. Amino acids: CSGQARTRNTEAFF.

At least ten counts were recorded for this clonotype. The rearrangement links TRBV7-8 to TRBJ2-1; D unresolved. CDR1 is SGHVS, CDR2 FQNEAQ, per germline. The V gene lost 5 bases and the J gene lost 7 bases, with 9 bases spanning the gap. CDR3 size: 12 residues. CDR3 in amino acids: CASSITSNEQFF. The CDR3 nucleotides are TGTGCCAGCAGCATTACGAGTAATGAGCAGTTCTTC.

The V and J genes are TRBV25-1 and TRBJ2-7; 7 bases line up with TRBD1. The junction had 4 bases not matched to a gene; V was cut back by 2 bases and J by 6 bases. The CDR3 is made up of 13 amino acids. From germline, CDR1 is MGHDK and CDR2 SYGVNS. This CDR3 reads CASSELAGGEQYF. The CDR3 DNA reads as TGTGCCAGCAGTGAACTGGCAGGGGGCGAGCAGTACTTC.

This chain links TRBV11-3 with TRBJ2-2, with D unresolved. From germline, CDR1 is SGHNT and CDR2 YENEEA. There are 14 residues in the CDR3. Deletions cut 0 bases from V and 6 bases from J, with 8 bases between. The CDR3 is CASSLDGVPGELFF. The CDR3 DNA reads TGTGCCAGCAGCTTAGACGGCGTGCCCGGGGAGCTGTTTTTT.

There are many counts of this clonotype. This rearrangement joins TRBV6-6 to TRBJ2-7; D ambiguous. The length of the CDR3 is 16 residues. CDR1 and CDR2 from the germline V gene are MNHNY and SVGAGI (reference sequence). With 0 bases removed from V and 0 bases from J, the gap between germline ends came to 12 bases. This CDR3 reads CASSYSKTDSSYEQYF. In DNA form, the CDR3 reads TGTGCCAGCAGTTACTCGAAGACGGATTCCTCCTACGAGCAGTACTTC.

This chain connects TRBV6-5 to TRBJ2-7; D is perhaps TRBD1 (6 bases). CDR3 length equals 14 residues. Trimming took 0 bases from V and 5 from J, leaving 11 bases between them. CDR1 and CDR2 from the germline V gene are MNHEY and SVGAGI. The CDR3 DNA sequence: TGTGCCAGCAGTTACTCAGGCAGGGGTAACGAGCAGTACTTC. Residues: CASSYSGRGNEQYF.

The chain couples TRBV18 to TRBJ2-1, with 8 bases matching TRBD2. The CDR3 length is 17 residues. Germline values: CDR1 KGHSH, CDR2 LQKENI. J lost 2 bases, V lost 0 bases, and 6 bases had no gene match. The CDR3 nucleotides are TGTGCCAGCTCACCACCGGGTAGCGGGGTCCCCTACAATGAGCAGTTCTTC. Its protein product is CASSPPGSGVPYNEQFF.

The V call is TRBV19, the J call TRBJ1-1; no reliable D call. This CDR3 has 15 amino acids. The V gene lost 2 bases and the J gene lost 0 bases, with 10 bases spanning the gap. Per the germline V gene, CDR1 is LNHDA and CDR2 is SQIVND (reference sequence). CDR3 nucleotide sequence: TGTGCCAGTAGTATAACGGGTCGCATGAACACTGAAGCTTTCTTT. Protein product: CASSITGRMNTEAFF.

The V call is TRBV13, the J call TRBJ1-1; no reliable D call. The V gene lost 0 bases and the J gene lost 5 bases, with 10 bases spanning the gap. CDR1 and CDR2 (germline): PRHDT, FYEKMQ (reference sequence). The CDR3 extends over 14 amino acids. The CDR3 DNA reads as TGTGCCAGCAGCTTAGGCGAGGGTTGGACTGAAGCTTTCTTT. Encoded protein: CASSLGEGWTEAFF. Based on the CDR3 plus reference TRBV13 and TRBJ1-1, the full variable domain is AAGVIQSPRHLIKEKRETATLKCYPIPRHDTVYWYQQGPGQDPQFLISFYEKMQSDKGSIPDRFSAQQFSDYHSELNMSSLELGDSALYFCASSLGEGWTEAFFGQGTRLTVV.

This clonotype was seen at least ten times. The chain uses TRBV7-9 and TRBJ2-4; 10 nucleotides align to TRBD2. The CDR3 sequence is 15 residues long. Germline V gene lookup returns CDR1 SEHNR and CDR2 FQNEAQ (reference sequence). The ends lost 7 bases at V and 2 bases at J; junction bases unmatched: 5. DNA for the CDR3: TGTGCCAGCACCTCAGCGGGGGGGACCAAAAACATTCAGTACTTC. It specifies CASTSAGGTKNIQYF.

This clonotype was detected a few times. J is TRBJ2-1 and V is TRBV7-9; 11 bases align to TRBD2. This CDR3 is 17 amino acids long. Germline CDR1 SEHNR, CDR2 FQNEAQ (reference sequence). The V gene end was trimmed by 5 bases and the J gene end by 0 bases; junction bases not matched to a gene: 6. Written as DNA, the CDR3 is TGTGCCAGCAGCCCCCGGCTAGCGGGGGGCTCCTACAATGAGCAGTTCTTC. It translates to CASSPRLAGGSYNEQFF.

Comment on this clonotype: A much larger clone is a single base away; this may be a read error. The CDR3 loop reads CVSSLANNEQFF. CDR3 DNA: TGTGTCAGCAGCTTAGCTAACAATGAGCAGTTCTTC. The V call is TRBV7-6, the J call TRBJ2-1; D remains ambiguous. Germline lookup yields CDR1 SGHVS and CDR2 FNYEAQ. The CDR3 extends over 12 amino acids.

The chain has TRBV7-9 and TRBJ2-3, with 11 bases lining up with TRBD2. Germline values: CDR1 SEHNR, CDR2 FQNEAQ (reference sequence). This CDR3 is built from 19 residues. V dropped 5 bases and J dropped 1; count of bases not matched to a gene: 14. CDR3 nucleotide sequence: TGTGCCAGCAGCGTCACCGGGACTAGCGGTCCCGGGGGCACAGATACGCAGTATTTT. Protein product: CASSVTGTSGPGGTDTQYF.

Note on this clonotype: The CDR3 ends on some other residue instead of the conserved phenylalanine or tryptophan, so this is likely a read error. J is TRBJ1-1 and V is TRBV29-1, with D uncertain. Trimming stripped 4 bases from V and 4 bases from J, with 4 bases between. The CDR3 is made up of 10 amino acids. Germline V gene lookup returns CDR1 SQVTM and CDR2 ANQGSEA. CDR3 bases: TGCAGCGTTGGCGGCACTGAAGCTTTCATT. Protein sequence: CSVGGTEAFI.